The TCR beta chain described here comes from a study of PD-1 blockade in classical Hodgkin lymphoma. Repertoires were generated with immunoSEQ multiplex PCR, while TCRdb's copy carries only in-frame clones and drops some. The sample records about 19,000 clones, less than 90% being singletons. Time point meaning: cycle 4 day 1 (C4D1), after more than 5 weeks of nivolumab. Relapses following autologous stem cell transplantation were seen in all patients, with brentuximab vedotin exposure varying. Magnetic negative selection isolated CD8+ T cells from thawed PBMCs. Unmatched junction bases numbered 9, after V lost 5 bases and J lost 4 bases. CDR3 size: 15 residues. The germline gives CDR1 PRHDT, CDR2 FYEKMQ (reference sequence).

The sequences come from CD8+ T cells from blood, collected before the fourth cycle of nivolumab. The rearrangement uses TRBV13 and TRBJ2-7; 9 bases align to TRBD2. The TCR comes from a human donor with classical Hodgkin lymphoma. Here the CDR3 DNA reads TGTGCCAGCAGCATTCGGGGCGGGAGGGGTTACGAGCAGTACTTC. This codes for CASSIRGGRGYEQYF.